This T cell receptor beta chain was recovered during a study of neurological immune-mediated disorders. The length of the CDR3 is 14 residues. From germline, CDR1 is SGHRS and CDR2 YFSETQ. The J segment lost 2 bases and the V segment lost 7 bases, leaving 4 bases of the junction unmatched. The cDNA was synthesized by 5'RACE incorporating 10-nucleotide random UMIs. TCRdb redid the calling of the 5' RACE reads with MiXCR, one entry per CDR3 protein. The sample shows about 120,000 distinct CDR3 sequences, around 3% of them seen only once. This clonotype occurred many times. The receptor's source is a young woman with multiple sclerosis. The chain employs TRBV5-1 and TRBJ2-1; 9 bases match TRBD1. Material for sequencing was PBMCs. This chain's CDR3 is CASETGGAYNEQFF. CDR3 coding DNA: TGCGCCAGCGAGACAGGGGGAGCCTACAATGAGCAGTTCTTC.